Listed here are 27 T cell receptor beta chains from one sample, sequenced in a study of identical twins. TCRdb reprocessed the 5' RACE reads with MiXCR, giving one entry per CDR3 protein. The data show some 630,000 distinct CDR3 sequences, under 8.5% seen once. This same sample was also part of a study on yellow fever vaccine responses in identical twins.

Sequencing was carried out using PBMCs. The receptors come from a woman aged 18 to 35 in good health.

A few counts support this clonotype. The chain is built from TRBV7-2 and TRBJ1-1; maybe TRBD1 (5 bases). The germline V and J ends were trimmed by 5 bases and 1 base, with 14 bases remaining between them. This CDR3 comprises 15 residues. CDR1 and CDR2 from the germline V gene are SGHTA and FQGNSA. Here the CDR3 reads CASSTTGTANTEAFF. CDR3 bases: TGTGCCAGCAGCACTACCGGGACGGCGAACACTGAAGCTTTCTTT. Filled out from reference TRBV7-2 and TRBJ1-1, the complete variable domain reads GAGVSQSPSNKVTEKGKDVELRCDPISGHTALYWYRQSLGQGLEFLIYFQGNSAPDKSGLPSDRFSAERTGGSVSTLTIQRTQQEDSAVYLCASSTTGTANTEAFFGQGTRLTVV.

The gene calls are TRBV6-1 and TRBJ2-7; D is possibly TRBD1 (5 bases). V was cut by 2 bases and J by 3 bases, with 8 bases left in between. The CDR3 spans 13 residues. Per germline, CDR1 MNHNS and CDR2 SASEGT. In DNA form, the CDR3 reads TGTGCCAGCAGTGAATGGGGCTTCTACGAGCAGTACGTC. Translated: CASSEWGFYEQYV.

This clonotype was observed many times. This sequence joins TRBV7-3 and TRBJ2-1; 14 bases agree with TRBD2. Germline CDR1 SGHTA, CDR2 FQGTGA. CDR3 length: 16 amino acids. J gave up 4 bases and V 4 bases, and 3 bases lay outside the gene matches. Here the CDR3 DNA reads TGTGCCAGCAGCTCGGGACTAGCGGGAGCTTACAATGAGCAGTTCTTC. Translating it yields CASSSGLAGAYNEQFF.

This clonotype was observed at least ten times. The CDR3 loop is CATSERRTARTDTQYF. Here the CDR3 DNA reads TGTGCCACCAGTGAGCGACGGACAGCACGCACAGATACGCAGTATTTT. The chain joins TRBV24-1 to TRBJ2-3; D is possibly TRBD1 (6 bases). Germline values: CDR1 KGHDR, CDR2 SFDVKD. The CDR3 runs 16 residues. V was pared by 4 bases and J by 1 base, with 14 bases between.

The chain is built from TRBV21-1 and TRBJ2-1; TRBD2 is the table's D call and was not checked against the DNA. TRBV21-1 is flagged as a pseudogene. This CDR3 is built from 18 residues. The CDR3 sequence: CASTGRTSGRRSYNEQFF. The DNA for the CDR3 is TGTGCCAGCACTGGGCGAACTAGCGGGAGAAGGTCCTACAATGAGCAGTTCTTC.

This clonotype was observed many times. The chain combines TRBV12-3 or TRBV12-4 with TRBJ2-5; 8 bases are shared with TRBD2. The V and J ends lost 3 bases and 2 bases, in that order; junction bases with no gene match: 5. The CDR3 has 15 amino acids. The CDR3 nucleotides read TGTGCCAGCAGTTTTAGTGGCGGGAGGCAAGAGACCCAGTACTTC. It translates to CASSFSGGRQETQYF.

This clonotype occurred a few times. The CDR3 nucleotides are TGTGCCACCAGTGATACAACGGATTCTACCTACGAGCAGTACTTC. Protein product: CATSDTTDSTYEQYF. The V and J genes are TRBV24-1 and TRBJ2-7; the D is unclear. The CDR3 is 15 residues long. Germline CDR1 reads KGHDR; CDR2 reads SFDVKD. The V and J ends lost 3 bases and 2 bases respectively, with 13 bases between them.

This clonotype was detected only a few times. The chain combines TRBV6-1 with TRBJ2-3; D uncertain. Germline assignment: CDR1 MNHNS and CDR2 SASEGT. Trimming took off 2 bases at V and 2 bases at J, with 11 bases between the two ends. This CDR3 is built from 15 residues. The CDR3 DNA follows: TGTGCCAGCAGTGAAAGGCGGTCTGTCACAGATACGCAGTATTTT. Its translation: CASSERRSVTDTQYF.

This clonotype was detected many times. The genes are TRBV7-9 and TRBJ2-7; D is possibly TRBD2 (6 bases). Trimming shortened V by 5 bases and J by 4 bases, and 12 bases separated the two germline ends. Looked up from germline, CDR1 is SEHNR and CDR2 is FQNEAQ (reference sequence). The CDR3 extends over 13 amino acids. Here the CDR3 reads CASSLGGRYEQYF. CDR3 in DNA: TGTGCCAGCAGCCTTGGGGGGAGGTACGAGCAGTACTTC.

The chain links TRBV6-5 to TRBJ1-3; D remains unclear. CDR3 length: 15 residues. CDR1 MNHEY and CDR2 SVGAGI come from the germline V gene. Trimming left V 4 bases short and J 0 bases short, with 10 bases between. The CDR3 DNA follows: TGTGCCAGCAGTTCCCCCATGAGCTCTGGAAACACCATATATTTT. Translated, it gives CASSSPMSSGNTIYF.

This clonotype was detected ten times or more. The rearrangement links TRBV9 to TRBJ2-3, with D unclear. The CDR3 contains 14 residues. Germline CDR1 and CDR2: SGDLS and YYNGEE. V was clipped by 4 bases and J by 6 bases, with 15 bases between them. Here the CDR3 DNA reads TGTGCCAGCAGCTCCAACCCTTTGATGGATACGCAGTATTTT. It codes for CASSSNPLMDTQYF.

This clonotype has more than one count but fewer than ten. CDR3 residues: CASSEILAKNIQYF. The CDR3, as DNA: TGTGCCAGCAGTGAAATCCTAGCCAAAAACATTCAGTACTTC. The chain couples TRBV2 to TRBJ2-4; D not resolved. The CDR3 loop spans 14 amino acids. The V and J ends lost 2 bases and 0 bases respectively, with 5 bases between them. Germline V gene lookup returns CDR1 SNHLY and CDR2 FYNNEI.

This clonotype was detected only a few times. The chain combines TRBV27 with TRBJ1-6; D may be TRBD1 (5 bases). V dropped 1 base and J dropped 10 bases, with 8 bases sitting between them. CDR1 and CDR2 (germline): MNHEY, SMNVEV (reference sequence). The CDR3 is 13 amino acids. CDR3 region: CASSLLGESPLHF. CDR3 nucleotides: TGTGCCAGCAGTTTATTAGGGGAATCACCCCTCCACTTT.

This clonotype showed up many times. The rearrangement links TRBV20-1 to TRBJ2-7, with D unresolved. V was pared by 3 bases and J by 2 bases, with 8 bases between. Germline V gene lookup returns CDR1 DFQATT and CDR2 SNEGSKA (reference sequence). The CDR3 runs to 12 residues. CDR3 region: CSARGGTYEQYF. Here the CDR3 DNA reads TGCAGTGCTAGGGGCGGTACCTACGAGCAGTACTTC.

This clonotype was seen repeatedly, ten times or more. V usage is TRBV13 and J usage is TRBJ1-6, with TRBD1 matching 9 bases. Germline V gene lookup returns CDR1 PRHDT and CDR2 FYEKMQ (reference sequence). This CDR3 contains 16 residues. The V segment lost 5 bases and the J segment 9 bases; nucleotides outside the gene matches: 11. The CDR3 nucleotides read TGTGCCAGCAGCCGCCGGGACAGGGTTTTTAGTTCACCCCTCCACTTT. This gives the protein CASSRRDRVFSSPLHF.

V and J are TRBV5-1 and TRBJ2-2; no clear D gene. V lost 0 bases, J lost 4 bases, and 10 bases lay in between. Germline lookup yields CDR1 SGHRS and CDR2 YFSETQ. This CDR3 spans 15 amino acids. The CDR3 loop is CASSLETPFTGELFF. The DNA of the CDR3 is TGCGCCAGCAGCTTGGAGACACCGTTCACCGGGGAGCTGTTTTTT.

The chain is built from TRBV11-2 and TRBJ2-3; 8 bases align to TRBD2. V lost 6 bases to trimming and J lost 6 bases; unmatched junction nucleotides: 14. CDR1 is SGHAT and CDR2 is FQNNGV in the germline V gene. This CDR3 region has 16 residues. The DNA for the CDR3 is TGTGCCAGCAGTTCAATTAGCGGGGCCGTGGGGGATACGCAGTATTTT. This translates into CASSSISGAVGDTQYF.

Ten or more counts support this clonotype. This sequence joins TRBV12-3 or TRBV12-4 and TRBJ2-3, with D perhaps being TRBD1 or TRBD2 (5 bases each). The CDR3 runs 16 residues. V lost 3 bases and J 0 bases, leaving 13 bases between the germline ends. CDR3 amino acids: CASSFGTGLSTDTQYF. The CDR3 nucleotides are TGTGCCAGCAGTTTTGGGACGGGCCTTAGCACAGATACGCAGTATTTT.

The chain joins TRBV12-3 or TRBV12-4 to TRBJ1-3; the D gene is possibly TRBD1 (5 bases). This CDR3 comprises 14 residues. With 6 bases removed from V and 4 bases from J, the gap between germline ends came to 13 bases. In DNA form, the CDR3 reads TGTGCCAGCAGCCCCGACAGCCCGGGAAACACCATATATTTT. Protein: CASSPDSPGNTIYF.

Many counts were recorded for this clonotype. The rearrangement uses TRBV28 and TRBJ1-1; no reliable D call. This CDR3 region has 13 residues. V shed 2 bases and J shed 7 bases, with 11 bases lying between them. CDR1 and CDR2 (germline): MDHEN, SYDVKM. CDR3 region: CASSLAPRREAFF. The CDR3 DNA is TGTGCCAGCAGTTTAGCCCCCCGACGTGAAGCTTTCTTT.

This clonotype was recorded many times. The CDR3 region has the DNA TGCGCCAGCAGCCAAGATCCAGGGAACACTGAAGCTTTCTTT. Its translation is CASSQDPGNTEAFF. V gene TRBV4-1 combines with J gene TRBJ1-1, with D hard to call. V lost 0 bases to trimming and J lost 1 base, with 6 bases between them. Germline loops: CDR1 MGHRA, CDR2 YSYEKL. CDR3 length: 14 amino acids.

The CDR3 loop is CSAREGSGTVGELFF. CDR3 coding DNA: TGCAGTGCTAGAGAAGGTAGCGGGACCGTCGGGGAGCTGTTTTTT. The V gene is TRBV20-1, the J gene TRBJ2-2; the match to TRBD2 covers 8 bases. The V and J ends lost 0 bases and 7 bases, in that order; junction bases with no gene match: 7. CDR3 length equals 15 residues. CDR1 is DFQATT, CDR2 SNEGSKA, per germline (reference sequence).

J is TRBJ2-7 and V is TRBV5-1, with a possible D match to TRBD1 (5 bases). Germline values: CDR1 SGHRS, CDR2 YFSETQ. V was shortened by 4 bases and J by 1 base, with 12 bases between the two germline ends. The CDR3 contains 14 residues. CDR3 region: CASSLDTRSYEQYF. As DNA, the CDR3 is TGCGCCAGCAGCCTGGACACCCGTTCCTACGAGCAGTACTTC.

The chain carries TRBV14 and TRBJ1-1, with D tentatively TRBD1 (6 bases). Germline CDR1 is SGHDN and CDR2 is FVKESK. V lost 4 bases and J 1 base, leaving 19 bases between the germline ends. The CDR3 covers 17 residues. CDR3 residues: CASSPRVGQPGNTEAFF. The CDR3, as DNA: TGTGCCAGCAGCCCAAGGGTTGGACAGCCAGGGAACACTGAAGCTTTCTTT.

The sample holds a few counts of this clonotype. The J gene is TRBJ2-3, the V gene TRBV5-1; D may be TRBD1 (6 bases). From germline, CDR1 is SGHRS and CDR2 YFSETQ. The CDR3 runs 16 residues. The ends were cut back, 5 bases at V and 1 base at J, with 17 bases in the middle. Written as DNA, the CDR3 is TGCGCCAGCAGTACGCGTGATGGGGGCGGCACAGATACGCAGTATTTT. It codes for CASSTRDGGGTDTQYF. The variable domain in full, with the rest retrieved from reference TRBV5-1 and TRBJ2-3, is KAGVTQTPRYLIKTRGQQVTLSCSPISGHRSVSWYQQTPGQGLQFLFEYFSETQRNKGNFPGRFSGRQFSNSRSEMNVSTLELGDSALYLCASSTRDGGGTDTQYFGPGTRLTVL.

This clonotype has just a few counts. The J gene is TRBJ2-1, the V gene TRBV7-6; TRBD2 agrees at 7 bases. CDR3 length: 15 residues. Germline CDR1 reads SGHVS; CDR2 reads FNYEAQ. J lost 6 bases, V lost 8 bases, and 13 bases had no gene match. Here the CDR3 reads CASSEPGRRLNEQFF. Written as DNA, the CDR3 is TGTGCCAGCTCCGAACCCGGGAGGAGGCTCAATGAGCAGTTCTTC.

This clonotype turned up a few times. J is TRBJ2-7 and V is TRBV20-1; a weak D match, TRBD1 (6 bases). Germline V lookup: CDR1 DFQATT, CDR2 SNEGSKA (reference sequence). With 7 bases removed from V and 0 bases from J, the gap between germline ends came to 13 bases. This CDR3 contains 13 residues. This chain's CDR3 is CSGHRTASYEQYV. CDR3 coding DNA: TGCAGTGGTCATCGGACAGCCTCCTACGAGCAGTACGTC.